Following are 6 T cell receptor beta chains from one sample sequenced in a study of blood T cell repertoires in COVID-19. Clones were read by immunoSEQ multiplex PCR, and TCRdb kept only the in-frame ones, dropping some. The profile shows 400,000 to 550,000 clones, roughly nine tenths of them singletons. The specimen sequenced was PBMCs or T cells enriched from blood (not recorded which). The origin of the receptors is a woman aged 18 to 35 with acute COVID-19.

The rearrangement links TRBV11-2 to TRBJ2-5; TRBD1 agrees at 9 bases. This CDR3 comprises 14 residues. The V gene's germline CDR1 is SGHAT and CDR2 FQNNGV. J lost 5 bases, V lost 4 bases, and 5 bases had no gene match. The CDR3, as DNA: TGTGCCAGCAGCTACAGGGGGCTAGGTGAGACCCAGTACTTC. Protein product: CASSYRGLGETQYF.

The gene calls are TRBV15 and TRBJ2-7; D is perhaps TRBD1 (5 bases). V was shortened by 3 bases and J by 4 bases, with 19 bases between the two germline ends. The V gene's germline CDR1 is LNHNV and CDR2 YYDKDF (reference sequence). There are 16 residues in the CDR3. The CDR3 DNA reads TGTGCCACCAGCAGCGACTCAGGGTTACCTATTTACGAGCAGTACTTC. Its protein is CATSSDSGLPIYEQYF. Full variable domain (remainder filled in from reference TRBV15 and TRBJ2-7): DAMVIQNPRYQVTQFGKPVTLSCSQTLNHNVMYWYQQKSSQAPKLLFHYYDKDFNNEADTPDNFQSRRPNTSFCFLDIRSPGLGDTAMYLCATSSDSGLPIYEQYFGPGTRLTVT.

This clone was seen a single time. The V call is TRBV25-1, the J call TRBJ1-6; 7 nucleotides agree with TRBD1. Per the germline V gene, CDR1 is MGHDK and CDR2 is SYGVNS. V dropped 5 bases and J dropped 8; count of bases not matched to a gene: 6. The CDR3 has 14 amino acids. CDR3 amino acids: CASSSWDSYSPLHF. CDR3 DNA sequence: TGTGCCAGCAGTAGTTGGGACAGTTATTCACCCCTCCACTTT.

The chain joins TRBV7-8 to TRBJ1-3; TRBD1 aligns across 8 bases. The CDR3 sequence is 15 residues long. J lost 4 bases, V lost 4 bases, and 6 bases had no gene match. The germline V gene encodes CDR1 SGHVS and CDR2 FQNEAQ. DNA for the CDR3: TGTGCCAGCAGCTCCAGGACAGGGTCAGGAAACACCATATATTTT. Encoded protein: CASSSRTGSGNTIYF.

This CDR3 reads CASSPVGGKGAGELFF. For the CDR3, the DNA is TGTGCCAGCTCACCTGTCGGAGGGAAAGGAGCCGGGGAGCTGTTTTTT. The V call is TRBV18, the J call TRBJ2-2; possible D gene TRBD2, 6 bases. V lost 3 bases and J lost 6, with 17 bases in between. Per the germline V gene, CDR1 is KGHSH and CDR2 is LQKENI. The CDR3 is 16 residues long.

V and J are TRBV6-5 and TRBJ2-5, with TRBD2 matching 7 bases. Germline CDR1 MNHEY, CDR2 SVGAGI. The CDR3 covers 13 residues. Germline trimming cut 8 bases from V and 3 bases from J; bases unmatched to any gene: 6. The CDR3 sequence is CASDRGVEETQYF. For the CDR3, the DNA is TGTGCCAGCGACCGGGGGGTGGAAGAGACCCAGTACTTC.